This record looks at one T cell receptor (beta chain) sequence and its context. What antigen it recognizes has not been identified. No base quality values were provided; no much bigger clone lies one nucleotide off. The time point tag for this specimen amounts to: 2015-2016 season, pre-vaccination. Adults received seasonal inactivated influenza vaccine (Fluvarix), and TCRB sequencing tracked sorted blood CD4 subsets before and after vaccination. To be eligible, subjects had to be community-dwelling and could not have received an influenza vaccine during the previous 6 months. Reasons for exclusion included contraindications to influenza vaccine, substance abuse, HIV/AIDS, active malignancy, immunomodulatory medication, and active illness such as respiratory infection. Per time point, between roughly 40 and 100 mL of blood was sampled. Ficoll-Paque PLUS or SepMate separation was used to isolate PBMC. As a non-Tfh subset for comparison, CXCR5- memory CD4 T cells were sorted. Before DNA extraction, cell subsets were sorted from PBMC on a BD FACS Aria.

This sample stems from a study of follicular helper T cells after annual influenza vaccination (dated by TCRdb to 2016 to 2017). Regarding the research as a whole: After each seasonal influenza vaccination, blood was collected on days 0, 7 and 28. Some subjects were followed across successive annual vaccinations spanning the 2013-2014, 2014-2015 and 2015-2016 seasons to study recall of cTfh clones. Samples from 2013-2014 were cryopreserved, whereas samples from about 2015 were processed immediately after collection. One week after vaccination, a second recruited cohort of roughly 11 subjects (Table S1) displayed a similar ICOS+CD38+ cTfh response. Six subjects had multi-year samples: four covered two vaccination seasons and two covered three seasons. What the study reported, not specific to this receptor: Successive annual vaccinations recalled a recurring oligoclonal ICOS+CD38+ cTfh response that included tetramer and AIM influenza-specific clonotypes. Productive TCRB sequences were recovered from only about 8.5-22% of analyzed cells, so rare clonotypes could not be sampled. In the assessment of influenza clone enrichment, the possibility that the much larger non-cTfh compartments were undersampled could not be ruled out. Day 7 ICOS+CD38+ clones were most often found later in ICOS-CD38- cTfh, suggesting that subset may serve as a memory reservoir. ICOS+CD38+ cTfh clonality correlated with the frequency of that population, and its change correlated with the change in circulating plasmablast frequency.

CDR1 and CDR2, looked up from the germline V gene, are SGHVS and FNYEAQ. Measured from the cysteine to the phenylalanine, the CDR3 is 14 residues long. Of all the DNA, just the CDR3 is kept, 42 bases in frame from base 1. V lost 3 bases and J lost 6 bases; the stretch between them is 9 bases long. The library was prepared using the immunoSEQ multiplex PCR assay. Adaptive Biotechnologies handled the TCRB amplification, library preparation, sequencing and preliminary bioinformatics at Survey level resolution. Regarding the original processing steps: Clonality was calculated in R as 1 minus normalized Shannon entropy, and the Gini index was calculated with the R package ineq. Overlap score was the summed counts of shared sequences divided by total counts of all sequences in both compared samples. Fisher's exact test, with an assumed theoretical repertoire of 10^7 TCRB sequences, was used to assess the significance of shared clonotypes. The table was pulled from immuneACCESS by TCRdb, which kept in-frame rearrangements only. Such tables lose some clones; where checked, under half of the loss comes from unresolved V genes, and the rest has no known cause. The DNA was the basis for D and trimming; V, J and clone size are from that table. The sample table shows 5,600 or so clones, and 80% to 85% are seen once. Together, the top ten hold approximately 0.71% of the sample.

The V and J segments used are TRBV7-6 and TRBJ2-6, with the D call tentatively TRBD1 or TRBD2, each fitting 5 bases. This receptor was taken from an adult who received the influenza vaccine. Sample: CXCR5- memory CD4+ T cells sorted from blood, taken on the day of influenza vaccination. This specimen's cell subset or site label, interpreted: CXCR5- memory CD4 T cells. The nucleotide sequence is given as TGTGCCAGCAGCTTTGGGGGAGTGGCCAACGTCCTGACTTTC. It codes for CASSFGGVANVLTF.